This entry describes one T cell receptor (beta chain). It has no known antigen specificity. No much larger clonotype is one base removed from it; base qualities were not supplied. This sample stems from a study of cytomegalovirus exposure and HLA in healthy donors (TCRdb year 2017). In terms of the full investigation: An earlier analysis of several hundred of the donors reported 276 Gb of sequence data and around 110 million unique TCR beta sequences obtained from around 180 million T cells. To predict cytomegalovirus infection status, the study combined high-throughput TCR immunosequencing, statistical association of individual TCRs with disease status, and machine learning. Roughly five DR-DQ haplotypes were handled as single units for association and clustering because linkage in the cohort was strong. Among about 400 genotyped donors of the cohort, an average of roughly 230,000 unique TCR beta nucleotide sequences was sequenced per donor, of which approximately 18% were non-productive. An earlier analysis of nearly 600 of the donors applied high-throughput TCR beta sequencing to assess whether each TCR beta V gene segment acted as functional or pseudogenic. A later analysis re-examined previously published TCR beta repertoires from more than 550 donors and added high-resolution HLA genotyping to investigate patterns of TCR occurrence. All discovery cohort repertoires had been generated using a single sequencing platform. Of the 300 to 450 genotyped donors, approximately 80% fell in the genetic ancestry cluster associated with self-reported Caucasian donors. Approximately 300 gigabases of sequencing data and roughly 80 million unique TCR sequences made up an early release that covered approximately 620 HLA-typed donors. Rather than using new phenotypic data, the later analysis identified candidate immune exposures from TCR beta sequences and from how often those sequences occurred across donors. Using immunosequencing, the study profiled T cell repertoires from about 650 subjects and related those repertoires to cytomegalovirus serostatus. Class I and class II HLA loci were covered by the typing at four-digit resolution. Typing coverage varied by locus: 629-630 donors for A, B, C, DRB1 and DQB1; 500 to 550 for DQA1; more than 600 for DPA1; roughly 450 for DPB1. A separate validation cohort of roughly 110 different subjects was used in addition to the 666-subject first cohort. Donor age, sex, ethnicity and CMV serostatus were collected together with the repertoire data. A later genetic analysis took genome-wide SNP genotypes for about 65% of the 666 donors and used that subset as a discovery cohort. The study aimed to test whether signatures of past pathogen exposure could be identified by cataloging public T cell receptors.

The CDR3 starts with the cysteine, ends with the phenylalanine, and has 12 residues. Solely the CDR3 DNA is kept, with 36 bases framed from the first base. V gives up 4 bases and J gives up 0 bases, and the segment between their germline ends measures 5 bases. According to the germline V gene, CDR1 reads SQVTM and CDR2 reads ANQGSEA. The library was produced with the immunoSEQ multiplex PCR assay. For the multiplex PCR, a mixture combining 60 forward primers for TCR Vbeta segments and 13 reverse primers for TCR Jbeta segments was used. The CDR3 region of rearranged TCR beta genes was amplified from genomic DNA with a multiplex PCR assay. Amplified TCR beta libraries were sequenced as 87-base-pair reads on the Illumina HiSeq System. The authors' pipeline ran thus. A later analysis tallied approximately 87 million unique TCR beta chains across the 666 repertoires, and around 12 million of those chains were shared by two or more donors. Raw reads were error-corrected and collapsed into unique sequences by a nearest-neighbor algorithm in which closely related sequences were merged to remove PCR and sequencing errors. To assign V, D and J gene segments, CDR3 sequences were aligned to IMGT reference sequences. For a sequence to be retained, a match of at least six nucleotides to both a V gene segment and a J gene segment was required. A rearrangement counted as productive if the CDR3 had no stop codons and remained in frame with V and J, and every other rearrangement counted as non-productive. CDR3 was defined by IMGT convention, running from the second conserved V-encoded cysteine to the conserved J-encoded phenylalanine. The earlier analysis of a few hundred of the donors excluded sequences that lacked an unambiguous match to a single V gene segment. In an earlier analysis of 587 of the donors, a V segment was called functional when productive rearrangements were above 56.7%, and segregating when the standard deviation between donors exceeded 5%. A statistical classification framework was built to diagnose cytomegalovirus status from the catalog of TCR beta chain sequences. V and J gene assignment, in a later analysis, came from comparing TCR nucleotide sequences with IMGT/GENE-DB human TR gene sequences. A later analysis assigned CDR3 sequences and most-parsimonious VDJ recombination scenarios with the TCRdist pipeline. A later analysis defined each TCR beta chain by its CDR3 amino acid sequence plus V-gene family, and excluded reads lacking a unique V-gene family. A later analysis removed several hundred highly shared, low-generation-probability nucleotide sequences to deal with suspected cross-contamination and a sequencing artifact. A later analysis calculated a clonal expansion index for each public chain from normalized within-repertoire ranks of inferred template counts. Generation probabilities in a later analysis came from a VDJ recombination model fitted to out-of-frame rearrangements, and those results were checked against IGoR. A later analysis scored TCR-TCR, TCR-HLA and TCR-CMV co-occurrence with hypergeometric tests, applying a repertoire-size bias correction to TCR pairs. A later analysis estimated false discovery rates by permuting HLA or CMV assignments 20 times. A later analysis grouped co-occurring TCRs with DBSCAN, adding TCRdist sequence similarity when clustering within HLA-allele-positive subsets. Repertoires with fewer than 30,000 or more than 120,000 public chains were left out of co-occurrence clustering, as were a few repertoires with anomalous nucleotide sharing. This immuneACCESS table, as held by TCRdb, lists in-frame sequences with V and J called but not all clones. Of the missing ones, under half trace to an unresolved V gene in checked studies; the others have no known cause. V and J calls and clone size come straight from that table; D and trimming were deduced from the DNA. The sample table holds roughly 87,000 clones, of which around 79% were seen once. The top ten clonotypes cover about 15% of the sample.

Study-wide findings and limitations: A further reported finding was that TCR beta sequences accurately predicted the HLA-A and HLA-B alleles for most subjects in the first cohort. In a later analysis, HLA-associated TCR beta chains were found to be more clonally expanded and to have lower generation probabilities than equally common non-associated chains. The authors suggested that the approach could potentially be extended to other disease states and immunological phenotypes. This cohort had only TCR beta chains sequenced, and the lack of alpha or paired-chain data limited which features could be detected. A later analysis found that most CMV-associated TCR beta chains appeared HLA-restricted, with HLA associations seemingly driven largely by CMV exposure. V-gene and J-gene trimming of TCR beta chains was associated with a missense DCLRE1C variant in a later genetic analysis, and the association was replicated in an independent cohort. Three of the identified cytomegalovirus-associated TCR beta chains were confirmed in vitro to be specific for cytomegalovirus antigens. In a later analysis, TCR association rates were found to vary across HLA loci, with the most associated TCRs seen for DRB1 alleles and the fewest for HLA-C alleles. Presence/absence analyses assumed roughly uniform sequencing depth across donors, an assumption that may not hold. In a later analysis, some 17,000 TCR beta sequences were associated with specific HLA alleles at a false discovery rate of 0.05. Correlated functional status among segregating V segments might be attributable to linkage disequilibrium, but an unknown experimental factor could not be ruled out. In a later analysis, several top co-occurrence clusters were reported to appear linked to parvovirus B19, influenza, CMV and Epstein-Barr virus. Broadly in line with IMGT annotations, most TCR beta V segments showed up in productive rearrangements about 87% or about 30% of the time in an earlier analysis of several hundred of the donors. A cluster of highly shared sequence variants was judged likely to be a technical artifact of the sequencing pipeline. A total of some 180 TCR beta chains were listed by the study as associated with cytomegalovirus. Compared with the 666-donor mean, donors in an Asian-associated ancestry cluster had fewer N-insertions in productive TCRs, according to a later genetic analysis. Because the 87-base-pair reads could not distinguish some IMGT-functional V segments, including TRBV6-2 and TRBV6-3, those segments were excluded. Cytomegalovirus status was reported to be diagnosed by the classifier with high specificity and sensitivity in both the original and validation cohorts. When HLA alleles, especially DR and DQ, strongly co-occurred, attributing TCR associations to individual alleles was difficult. Because HLA typing was missing for some donors at each locus, association tests included only the typed subset. Across donors, most TCR sequences were observed very rarely, whereas some public TCRs were present in many individuals. Immune exposure information for the cohort was limited to CMV serostatus. Over 15 rarely observed V segments, including chromosome 9 orphons, were excluded from the earlier analysis of several hundred of the donors because counts were too low.

The cohort comprised approximately 700 healthy bone marrow donors. At the time of sampling, all cohort members were nominally healthy, though unrecorded immune exposures were likely present. The donor tested CMV seropositive and was one of the 289 seropositive cohort members. Each donor provided a peripheral blood sample, and peripheral blood mononuclear cells were used for TCR beta sequencing. The Qiagen DNeasy Blood Extraction Kit was used to extract genomic DNA from the blood cell samples. Sequenced: PBMCs. The sequence derives from a woman aged 40-49 years in good health and CMV-seropositive. Recombination joined TRBV29-1 with TRBJ2-3, with no D gene named confidently. DNA sequence: TGCAGCGTTGCATCCAGCACAGATACGCAGTATTTT. This is translated as CSVASSTDTQYF.